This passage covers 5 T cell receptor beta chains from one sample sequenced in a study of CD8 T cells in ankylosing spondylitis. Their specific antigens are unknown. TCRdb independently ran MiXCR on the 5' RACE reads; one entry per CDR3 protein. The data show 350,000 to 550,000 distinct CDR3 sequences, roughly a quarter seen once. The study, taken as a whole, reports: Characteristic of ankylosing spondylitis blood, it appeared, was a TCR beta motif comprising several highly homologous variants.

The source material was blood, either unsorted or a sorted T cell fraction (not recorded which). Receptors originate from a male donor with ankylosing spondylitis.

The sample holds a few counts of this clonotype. CDR3 in DNA: TGTGCCAGCAGCAATATCTTTGGACAGGGGTTCGGGGAGCTGTTTTTT. Amino acid sequence: CASSNIFGQGFGELFF. The chain joins TRBV6-1 to TRBJ2-2; 9 nucleotides agree with TRBD1. The V segment lost 6 bases and the J segment 7 bases; nucleotides outside the gene matches: 12. The CDR3 length is 16 residues. Germline V CDR1 and CDR2: MNHNS, SASEGT.

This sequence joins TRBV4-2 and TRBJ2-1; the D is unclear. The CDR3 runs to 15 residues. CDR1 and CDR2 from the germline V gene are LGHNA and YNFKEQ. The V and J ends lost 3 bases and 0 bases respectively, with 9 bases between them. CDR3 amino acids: CASSQIRGSYNEQFF. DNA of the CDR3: TGTGCCAGCAGCCAGATTCGAGGCTCCTACAATGAGCAGTTCTTC.

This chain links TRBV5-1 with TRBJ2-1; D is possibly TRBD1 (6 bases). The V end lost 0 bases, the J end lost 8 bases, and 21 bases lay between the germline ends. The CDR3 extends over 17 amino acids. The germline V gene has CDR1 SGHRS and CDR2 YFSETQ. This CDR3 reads CASSLARTATPGDEQFF. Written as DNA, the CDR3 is TGCGCCAGCAGCTTGGCCAGGACAGCTACTCCAGGTGATGAGCAGTTCTTC.

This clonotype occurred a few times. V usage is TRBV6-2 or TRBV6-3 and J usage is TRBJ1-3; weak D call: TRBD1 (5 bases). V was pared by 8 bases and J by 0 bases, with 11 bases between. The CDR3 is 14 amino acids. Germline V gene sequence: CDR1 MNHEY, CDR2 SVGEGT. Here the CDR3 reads CASEGVVSGNTIYF. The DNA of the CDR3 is TGTGCCAGCGAAGGGGTCGTCTCTGGAAACACCATATATTTT.

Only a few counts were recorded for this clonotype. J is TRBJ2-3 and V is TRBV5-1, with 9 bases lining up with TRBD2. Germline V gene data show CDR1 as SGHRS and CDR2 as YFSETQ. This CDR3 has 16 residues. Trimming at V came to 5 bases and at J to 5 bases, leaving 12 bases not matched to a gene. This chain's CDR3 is CASRLKPSGKLDTQYF. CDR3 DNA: TGCGCCAGCAGGTTGAAGCCTAGCGGGAAATTAGATACGCAGTATTTT.